The 19 T cell receptor beta chains presented below share a single source sample, sequenced in a study of T cells after yellow fever vaccination. Using its own MiXCR run on the 5' RACE reads, TCRdb lists one record per CDR3 protein. This sample has 250,000 to 300,000 distinct CDR3 sequences; 10% to 15% occur once, and the top ten carry about 0.51%. Sequenced material: CD4+ T cells sorted from PBMCs, taken 45 days after the yellow fever booster vaccination. Receptors were obtained from a man aged 25 to 40 who received the YFV17D yellow fever vaccine.

V is TRBV10-3 and J is TRBJ2-4; no clear D gene. CDR1 and CDR2 from the germline V gene are ENHRY and SYGVKD. The CDR3 length is 16 residues. Trimming cost V 3 bases and J 0 bases, with 12 bases left between them. CDR3 nucleotides: TGTGCCATCAGTGAAGGCGGTCACCTAGCCAAAAACATTCAGTACTTC. Its translation is CAISEGGHLAKNIQYF.

The J gene is TRBJ2-7, the V gene TRBV6-5; D might be TRBD2 (5 bases). Germline V gives CDR1 MNHEY, CDR2 SVGAGI. Deletions cut 2 bases from V and 2 bases from J, with 10 bases between. The CDR3 spans 14 residues. The CDR3 DNA sequence: TGTGCCAGCAGTTACGACTACCCCCCCTACGAGCAGTACTTC. This gives the protein CASSYDYPPYEQYF.

This clonotype was seen a few times. The chain is built from TRBV2 and TRBJ2-3; the D is unclear. Trimming cost V 0 bases and J 4 bases, with 17 bases left between them. The CDR3 spans 17 residues. CDR1 is SNHLY and CDR2 is FYNNEI in the germline V gene. CDR3 DNA: TGTGCCAGCAGTGAAGCGCTTCCCAGCAACGGAGCAGATACGCAGTATTTT. This codes for CASSEALPSNGADTQYF. The whole variable domain, remainder taken from reference TRBV2 and TRBJ2-3, is EPEVTQTPSHQVTQMGQEVILRCVPISNHLYFYWYRQILGQKVEFLVSFYNNEISEKSEIFDDQFSVERPDGSNFTLKIRSTKLEDSAMYFCASSEALPSNGADTQYFGPGTRLTVL.

This clonotype showed up many times. The rearrangement joins TRBV19 to TRBJ1-1, with unresolved D. Germline assignment: CDR1 LNHDA and CDR2 SQIVND (reference sequence). The CDR3 is made up of 12 amino acids. Trimming took off 5 bases at V and 1 base at J, with 5 bases between the two ends. The CDR3, as DNA: TGTGCCAGTAGTCAACGGAACACTGAAGCTTTCTTT. This gives the protein CASSQRNTEAFF.

This clonotype was counted only a few times. The CDR3 region has the DNA TGTGCCTCCGGGGGTACGGGGCTAGCCAAAAACATTCAGTACTTC. It specifies CASGGTGLAKNIQYF. The chain employs TRBV6-5 and TRBJ2-4; tentatively, D is TRBD2 (6 bases). Germline assignment: CDR1 MNHEY and CDR2 SVGAGI. V was pared by 11 bases and J by 0 bases, with 17 bases between. This CDR3 spans 15 amino acids.

The rearrangement uses TRBV10-3 and TRBJ2-2; D could derive from TRBD1 or TRBD2 (5 bases each). V was clipped by 11 bases and J by 5 bases, with 18 bases between them. Looked up from germline, CDR1 is ENHRY and CDR2 is SYGVKD. This CDR3 is 14 amino acids long. CDR3 sequence (DNA): TGTGCCTCGCGAGGGGATGGAGAAACCGGGGAGCTGTTTTTT. Translating gives CASRGDGETGELFF.

This clonotype occurred a few times. The chain joins TRBV5-5 to TRBJ2-2; D is uncertain. Germline lookup yields CDR1 SGHKS and CDR2 YYEKEE (reference sequence). The V gene lost 0 bases and the J gene lost 7 bases, with 10 bases spanning the gap. The CDR3 is made up of 14 amino acids. The CDR3 protein is CASSLVRSGGELFF. In DNA form, the CDR3 reads TGTGCCAGCAGCTTGGTTAGAAGTGGCGGGGAGCTGTTTTTT.

This clonotype was detected only a few times. This sequence joins TRBV12-3 or TRBV12-4 and TRBJ2-1; D is perhaps TRBD1 (6 bases). There are 14 residues in the CDR3. V was trimmed by 5 bases and J by 9 bases, leaving 17 bases between them. The CDR3 region is CASSLLTGRVEQFF. The CDR3 nucleotides read TGTGCCAGCAGTCTGTTAACAGGGAGAGTTGAGCAGTTCTTC.

A few counts support this clonotype. The CDR3 bases are TGCGCCAGCAGCTCTACAGTGAACTATGGCTACACCTTC. As protein: CASSSTVNYGYTF. The J gene is TRBJ1-2, the V gene TRBV5-1; D not resolved. Per germline, CDR1 SGHRS and CDR2 YFSETQ. V was shortened by 3 bases and J by 2 bases, with 8 bases between the two germline ends. This CDR3 comprises 13 residues.

This chain uses TRBV12-3 or TRBV12-4 with TRBJ2-1; 8 nucleotides agree with TRBD2. V dropped 7 bases and J dropped 10; count of bases not matched to a gene: 12. This CDR3 has 14 residues. DNA of the CDR3: TGTGCCAGCAAGTTTCAAGCGGGAGAGAGAGAGCAGTTCTTC. Amino acids: CASKFQAGEREQFF.

This clonotype showed up just a few times. The chain carries TRBV5-1 and TRBJ2-7; 7 bases align to TRBD1. This CDR3 has 15 amino acids. J lost 3 bases, V lost 2 bases, and 8 bases had no gene match. Germline CDR1 SGHRS, CDR2 YFSETQ. The CDR3 DNA sequence: TGCGCCAGCAGCTTACCAGGGACAGCGAACTACGAGCAGTACTTC. Protein sequence: CASSLPGTANYEQYF. Full variable domain (rest looked up from reference TRBV5-1 and TRBJ2-7): KAGVTQTPRYLIKTRGQQVTLSCSPISGHRSVSWYQQTPGQGLQFLFEYFSETQRNKGNFPGRFSGRQFSNSRSEMNVSTLELGDSALYLCASSLPGTANYEQYFGPGTRLTVT.

V gene TRBV12-3 or TRBV12-4 combines with J gene TRBJ2-3; D is perhaps TRBD2 (7 bases). The V gene lost 9 bases and the J gene lost 1 base, with 14 bases spanning the gap. The CDR3 is 14 residues long. CDR3 amino acids: CASWGGLGTDTQYF. As DNA, the CDR3 is TGTGCCAGTTGGGGGGGCTTGGGCACAGATACGCAGTATTTT.

This chain connects TRBV20-1 to TRBJ2-5, with unresolved D. The CDR3 runs 13 residues. Germline CDR1 and CDR2: DFQATT and SNEGSKA (reference sequence). V was clipped by 4 bases and J by 7 bases, with 16 bases between them. In DNA form, the CDR3 reads TGCAGTGCTACAGATAGTAGGGTAGCGACCCAGTACTTC. This sequence encodes CSATDSRVATQYF.

The gene calls are TRBV20-1 and TRBJ2-7; D is uncertain. The CDR3 sequence is 14 residues long. The V gene's germline CDR1 is DFQATT and CDR2 SNEGSKA (reference sequence). V was cut by 3 bases and J by 6 bases, with 18 bases left in between. The CDR3 DNA sequence: TGCAGTGCTAGCAAACCAGCCTCCGGATCCGAGCAGTACTTC. It translates to CSASKPASGSEQYF.

The chain has TRBV29-1 and TRBJ1-4; no definite D call. The length of the CDR3 is 13 residues. Germline CDR1 is SQVTM and CDR2 is ANQGSEA. Trimming took off 4 bases at V and 5 bases at J, with 11 bases between the two ends. The CDR3 reads CSVVKGTNEKLFF. The CDR3 DNA sequence: TGCAGCGTTGTAAAGGGAACGAATGAAAAACTGTTTTTT. Full variable domain (remainder filled in from reference TRBV29-1 and TRBJ1-4): SAVISQKPSRDICQRGTSLTIQCQVDSQVTMMFWYRQQPGQSLTLIATANQGSEATYESGFVIDKFPISRPNLTFSTLTVSNMSPEDSSIYLCSVVKGTNEKLFFGSGTQLSVL.

The rearrangement uses TRBV4-3 and TRBJ1-2; TRBD1 agrees at 7 bases. The germline CDR1 and CDR2 sequences are LGHNA and YSLEER. The CDR3 spans 14 residues. V dropped 1 base and J dropped 5; count of bases not matched to a gene: 4. The CDR3 here is CASSQGQGPYGYTF. CDR3 nucleotides: TGCGCCAGCAGCCAAGGACAGGGACCTTATGGCTACACCTTC.

V gene TRBV6-1 combines with J gene TRBJ2-7; D gene unclear. The V end lost 3 bases, the J end lost 10 bases, and 7 bases lay between the germline ends. Looked up from germline, CDR1 is MNHNS and CDR2 is SASEGT. The CDR3 totals 10 residues. The CDR3 nucleotides are TGTGCCAGCAGTGATTGGCGTCAGTACTTC. Its translation: CASSDWRQYF.

The chain links TRBV24-1 to TRBJ2-3; TRBD1 matches at 8 bases. The CDR3 is 15 amino acids. The V and J ends lost 7 bases and 7 bases, in that order; junction bases with no gene match: 12. CDR1 and CDR2 (germline): KGHDR, SFDVKD. The CDR3 bases are TGTGCCACCAGGAGGACAGGGAGTGGTAGGAATACGCAGTATTTT. Residues: CATRRTGSGRNTQYF.

The chain is built from TRBV7-2 and TRBJ2-4; D unclear. Germline values: CDR1 SGHTA, CDR2 FQGNSA. Trimming took off 1 base at V and 9 bases at J, with 13 bases between the two ends. The CDR3 sequence is 14 residues long. In nucleotides, the CDR3 is TGTGCCAGCAGCTTAGTCCACCCCCGGAGCATTCAGTACTTC. Amino acid sequence: CASSLVHPRSIQYF.